This is a list of T cell receptor beta chains from one sample in a study of cytomegalovirus exposure and HLA in healthy donors. Using immunoSEQ multiplex PCR, the repertoire was profiled, and TCRdb retains in-frame clones only, with some absent. The table lists around 200,000 clones, about 69% of them singletons. The sample consisted of PBMCs. These receptors originate from a male donor in good health and CMV-seronegative. Both conserved end residues are part of each CDR3. Fields, in order: V gene, D gene, J gene, CDR3 DNA, CDR3 protein. A D gene is named only where the DNA matches it firmly.

V: TRBV19
D: -
J: TRBJ2-2
DNA: TGTGCCAGTAGCCCTGGAGGAGGAGCACGCACCGGGGAGCTGTTTTTT
CDR3: CASSPGGGARTGELFF

V: TRBV9
D: -
J: TRBJ2-5
DNA: TGTGCCAGCAGCGTGGGGCGTGCAGAGACCCAGTACTTC
CDR3: CASSVGRAETQYF

V: TRBV30
D: TRBD2
J: TRBJ2-1
DNA: TGTGCCTGGAGTCTCCAGGGCGGGAGAGTCCACAATGAGCAGTTCTTC
CDR3: CAWSLQGGRVHNEQFF

V: TRBV10-3
D: TRBD2
J: TRBJ2-1
DNA: TGTGCCATCAGTGAGTCGAGTAGCGGGAGGGCCGCTGAGCAGTTCTTC
CDR3: CAISESSSGRAAEQFF

V: TRBV5-8
D: -
J: TRBJ2-5
DNA: TGTGCCAGCAGCTTGGGGCCCCTGTCGACTAGACCTTACCAAGAGACCCAGTACTTC
CDR3: CASSLGPLSTRPYQETQYF

V: TRBV6-5
D: -
J: TRBJ2-5
DNA: TGTGCCAGCAGCTCTCCCCGGGGTGAAGAGACCCAGTACTTC
CDR3: CASSSPRGEETQYF

V: TRBV18
D: TRBD2
J: TRBJ2-7
DNA: TGTGCCAGCTCACCGCCGGGACTAGCGGTCTCCTACGAGCAGTACTTC
CDR3: CASSPPGLAVSYEQYF

V: TRBV6-5
D: -
J: TRBJ1-5
DNA: TGTGCCAGCAGTGAAAGGGAGAATCAGCCCCAGCATTTT
CDR3: CASSERENQPQHF

V: TRBV6-6
D: TRBD1
J: TRBJ1-1
DNA: TGTGCCAGCAGACCGACAGGGGGCTCTGAAGCTTTCTTT
CDR3: CASRPTGGSEAFF

V: TRBV7-2
D: -
J: TRBJ1-4
DNA: TGTGCCAGCAGCTTAATGATAGCAACTAATGAAAAACTGTTTTTT
CDR3: CASSLMIATNEKLFF

V: TRBV15
D: TRBD1
J: TRBJ2-3
DNA: TGTGCCACCAGCACGGAAAGGACAGGGGGAACAGATACGCAGTATTTT
CDR3: CATSTERTGGTDTQYF